Included here is one T cell receptor (beta chain) sequence, with context. The record originates from a study of blood T cell repertoires in COVID-19. The ends lost 3 bases at V and 2 bases at J; junction bases unmatched: 5. The length of the CDR3 is 16 residues. Germline V lookup: CDR1 WSHSY, CDR2 SAAADI. Profiled with immunoSEQ multiplex PCR; TCRdb holds only in-frame clones, not every one. The table has approximately 67,000 clones, 87% seen once. Sequencing was carried out using peripheral blood. The rearrangement links TRBV10-2 to TRBJ1-5; 9 bases map to TRBD1. This clonotype was sampled from a woman of 80 years or more with acute or convalescent COVID-19. CDR3 protein: CASSELGTGRNQPQHF. The DNA for the CDR3 is TGCGCCAGCAGTGAATTAGGGACAGGGCGCAATCAGCCCCAGCATTTT.